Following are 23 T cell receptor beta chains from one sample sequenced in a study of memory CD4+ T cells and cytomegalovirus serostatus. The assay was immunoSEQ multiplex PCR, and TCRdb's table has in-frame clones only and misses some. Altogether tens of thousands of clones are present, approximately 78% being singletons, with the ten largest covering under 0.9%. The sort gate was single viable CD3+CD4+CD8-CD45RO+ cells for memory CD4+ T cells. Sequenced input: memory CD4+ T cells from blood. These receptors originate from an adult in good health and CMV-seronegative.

The CDR3 is CASSVEGGLFSGANVLTF. CDR3 nucleotides: TGTGCCAGCAGCGTAGAAGGAGGCTTATTCTCTGGGGCCAACGTCCTGACTTTC. The rearrangement uses TRBV9 and TRBJ2-6; a weak D match, TRBD2 (5 bases). Germline V gene lookup returns CDR1 SGDLS and CDR2 YYNGEE. The ends were cut back, 0 bases at V and 0 bases at J, with 13 bases in the middle. CDR3 length: 18 amino acids.

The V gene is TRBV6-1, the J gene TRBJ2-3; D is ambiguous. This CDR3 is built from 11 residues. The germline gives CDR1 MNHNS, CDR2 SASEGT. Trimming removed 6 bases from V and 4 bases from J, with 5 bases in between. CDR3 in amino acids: CASSPADTQYF. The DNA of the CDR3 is TGTGCCAGCAGCCCCGCAGATACGCAGTATTTT.

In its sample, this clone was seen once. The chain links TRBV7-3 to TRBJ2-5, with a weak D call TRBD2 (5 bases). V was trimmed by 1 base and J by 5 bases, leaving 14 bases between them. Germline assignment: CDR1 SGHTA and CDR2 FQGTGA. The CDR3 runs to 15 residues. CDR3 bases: TGTGCCAGCAGCTTAAGGGGAGACTCCAGTGAGACCCAGTACTTC. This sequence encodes CASSLRGDSSETQYF. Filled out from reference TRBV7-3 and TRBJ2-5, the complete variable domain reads GAGVSQTPSNKVTEKGKYVELRCDPISGHTALYWYRQSLGQGPEFLIYFQGTGAADDSGLPNDRFFAVRPEGSVSTLKIQRTERGDSAVYLCASSLRGDSSETQYFGPGTRLLVL.

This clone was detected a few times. This chain's CDR3 is CASSVRDRGEQFF. CDR3 DNA: TGTGCCAGCAGCGTCCGGGACAGAGGTGAGCAGTTCTTC. The chain links TRBV9 to TRBJ2-1, with 7 bases matching TRBD1. V gave up 2 bases and J gave up 9 bases; unmatched junction bases: 5. CDR1 and CDR2 from the germline V gene are SGDLS and YYNGEE. The CDR3 is 13 amino acids.

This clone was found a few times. Here the CDR3 DNA reads TGTGCCAGTAGTATGGGACCGGGACAGGGGTTCACTGAAGCTTTCTTT. It encodes CASSMGPGQGFTEAFF. The V call is TRBV19, the J call TRBJ1-1, with 10 nucleotides matching TRBD1. V was clipped by 3 bases and J by 4 bases; unmatched bases: 8. This CDR3 contains 16 residues. Per the germline V gene, CDR1 is LNHDA and CDR2 is SQIVND (reference sequence).

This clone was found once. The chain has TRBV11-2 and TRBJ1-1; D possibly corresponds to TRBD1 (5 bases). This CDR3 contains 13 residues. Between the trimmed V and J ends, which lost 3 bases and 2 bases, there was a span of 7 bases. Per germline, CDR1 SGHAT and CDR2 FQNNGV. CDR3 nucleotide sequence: TGTGCCAGCAGCTTCCAGGGAAACACTGAAGCTTTCTTT. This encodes CASSFQGNTEAFF.

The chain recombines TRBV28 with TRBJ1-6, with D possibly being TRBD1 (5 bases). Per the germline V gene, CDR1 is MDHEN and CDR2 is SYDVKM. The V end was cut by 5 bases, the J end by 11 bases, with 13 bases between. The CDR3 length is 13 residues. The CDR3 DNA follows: TGTGCCAGCAGTCGGGGGGTCTTAACACCCCTCCACTTT. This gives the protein CASSRGVLTPLHF.

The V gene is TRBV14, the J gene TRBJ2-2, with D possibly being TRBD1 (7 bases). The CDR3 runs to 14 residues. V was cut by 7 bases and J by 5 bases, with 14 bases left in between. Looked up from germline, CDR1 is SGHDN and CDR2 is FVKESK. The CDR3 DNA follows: TGTGCCAGCACTCGACAGGGAGGTACCGGGGAGCTGTTTTTT. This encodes CASTRQGGTGELFF.

DNA of the CDR3: TGTGCCAGCACCGGACGGACAGGGTCACCTGAAAAACTGTTTTTT. This encodes CASTGRTGSPEKLFF. The rearrangement joins TRBV28 to TRBJ1-4, with 8 nucleotides matching TRBD1. Germline assignment: CDR1 MDHEN and CDR2 SYDVKM. V lost 7 bases, J lost 7 bases, and 11 bases stayed unmatched. CDR3 size: 15 residues. The full variable domain, completed using reference TRBV28 and TRBJ1-4, is DVKVTQSSRYLVKRTGEKVFLECVQDMDHENMFWYRQDPGLGLRLIYFSYDVKMKEKGDIPEGYSVSREKKERFSLILESASTNQTSMYLCASTGRTGSPEKLFFGSGTQLSVL.

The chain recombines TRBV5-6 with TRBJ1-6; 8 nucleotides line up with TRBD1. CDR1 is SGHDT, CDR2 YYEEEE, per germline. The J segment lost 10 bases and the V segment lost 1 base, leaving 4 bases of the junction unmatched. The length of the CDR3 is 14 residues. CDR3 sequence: CASSLWDRSSPLHF. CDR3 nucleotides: TGTGCCAGCAGCTTGTGGGACAGGTCCTCACCCCTCCACTTT.

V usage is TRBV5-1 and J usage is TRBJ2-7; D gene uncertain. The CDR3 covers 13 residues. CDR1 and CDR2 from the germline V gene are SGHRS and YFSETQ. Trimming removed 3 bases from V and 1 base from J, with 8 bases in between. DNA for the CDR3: TGCGCCAGCAGCTCGGGCTATTCCTACGAGCAGTACTTC. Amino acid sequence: CASSSGYSYEQYF.

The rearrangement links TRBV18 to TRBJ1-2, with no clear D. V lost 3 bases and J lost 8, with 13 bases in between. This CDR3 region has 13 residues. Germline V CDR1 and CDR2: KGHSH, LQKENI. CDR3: CASSPARADGYTF. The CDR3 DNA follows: TGTGCCAGCTCACCGGCGCGGGCGGACGGCTACACCTTC.

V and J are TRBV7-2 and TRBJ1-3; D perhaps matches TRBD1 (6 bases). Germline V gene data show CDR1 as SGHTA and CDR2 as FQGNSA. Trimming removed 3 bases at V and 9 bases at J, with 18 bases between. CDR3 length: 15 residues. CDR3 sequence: CASSLGAQSRGTIYF. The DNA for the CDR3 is TGTGCCAGCAGCTTGGGGGCACAGTCCCGGGGCACCATATATTTT.

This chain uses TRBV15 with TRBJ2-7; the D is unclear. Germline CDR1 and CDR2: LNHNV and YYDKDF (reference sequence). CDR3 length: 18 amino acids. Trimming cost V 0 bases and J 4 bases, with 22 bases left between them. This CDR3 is CATSRDFDPLDPTYEQYF. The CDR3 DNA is TGTGCCACCAGCAGAGATTTTGACCCACTTGATCCCACTTACGAGCAGTACTTC. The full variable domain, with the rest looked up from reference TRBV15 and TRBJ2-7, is DAMVIQNPRYQVTQFGKPVTLSCSQTLNHNVMYWYQQKSSQAPKLLFHYYDKDFNNEADTPDNFQSRRPNTSFCFLDIRSPGLGDTAMYLCATSRDFDPLDPTYEQYFGPGTRLTVT.

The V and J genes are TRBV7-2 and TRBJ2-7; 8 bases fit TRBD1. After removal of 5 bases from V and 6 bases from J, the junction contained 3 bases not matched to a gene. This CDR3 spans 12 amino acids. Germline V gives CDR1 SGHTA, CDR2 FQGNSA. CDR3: CASSGRGPEQYF. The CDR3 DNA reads TGTGCCAGCAGCGGCAGGGGGCCCGAGCAGTACTTC. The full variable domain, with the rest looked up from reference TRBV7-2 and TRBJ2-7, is GAGVSQSPSNKVTEKGKDVELRCDPISGHTALYWYRQSLGQGLEFLIYFQGNSAPDKSGLPSDRFSAERTGGSVSTLTIQRTQQEDSAVYLCASSGRGPEQYFGPGTRLTVT.

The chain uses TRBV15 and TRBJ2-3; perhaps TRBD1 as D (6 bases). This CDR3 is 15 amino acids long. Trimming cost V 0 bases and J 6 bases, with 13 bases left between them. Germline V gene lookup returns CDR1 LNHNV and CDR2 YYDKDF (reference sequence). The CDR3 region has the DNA TGTGCCACCAGCAGAGATCGGACAGTTTCGGATACGCAGTATTTT. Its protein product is CATSRDRTVSDTQYF.

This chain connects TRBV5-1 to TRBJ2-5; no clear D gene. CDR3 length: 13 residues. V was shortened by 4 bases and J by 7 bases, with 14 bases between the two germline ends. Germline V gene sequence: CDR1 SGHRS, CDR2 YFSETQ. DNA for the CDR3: TGCGCCAGCAGCGCATACGGCGTAGGGACCCAGTACTTC. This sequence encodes CASSAYGVGTQYF.

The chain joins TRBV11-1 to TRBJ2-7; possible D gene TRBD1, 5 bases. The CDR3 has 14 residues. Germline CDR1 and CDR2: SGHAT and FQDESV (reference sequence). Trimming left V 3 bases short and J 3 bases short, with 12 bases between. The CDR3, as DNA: TGTGCCAGCAGCTTGGGGTGGCAGGGCTACGAGCAGTACTTC. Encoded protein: CASSLGWQGYEQYF.

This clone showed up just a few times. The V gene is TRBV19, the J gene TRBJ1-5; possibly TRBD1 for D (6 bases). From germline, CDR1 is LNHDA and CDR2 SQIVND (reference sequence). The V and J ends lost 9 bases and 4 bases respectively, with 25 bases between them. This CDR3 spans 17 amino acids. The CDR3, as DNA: TGTGCCAGCGGTATAGACAGGAAGTGGTATGGGAATCAGCCCCAGCATTTT. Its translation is CASGIDRKWYGNQPQHF.

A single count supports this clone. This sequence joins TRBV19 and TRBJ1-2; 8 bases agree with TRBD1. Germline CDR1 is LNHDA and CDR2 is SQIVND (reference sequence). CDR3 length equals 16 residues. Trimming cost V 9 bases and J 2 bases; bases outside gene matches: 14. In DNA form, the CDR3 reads TGTGCCAGCCAGTACCCCGGACAGGGACAGAACTATGGCTACACCTTC. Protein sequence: CASQYPGQGQNYGYTF. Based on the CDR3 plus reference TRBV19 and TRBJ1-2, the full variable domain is DGGITQSPKYLFRKEGQNVTLSCEQNLNHDAMYWYRQDPGQGLRLIYYSQIVNDFQKGDIAEGYSVSREKKESFPLTVTSAQKNPTAFYLCASQYPGQGQNYGYTFGSGTRLTVV.

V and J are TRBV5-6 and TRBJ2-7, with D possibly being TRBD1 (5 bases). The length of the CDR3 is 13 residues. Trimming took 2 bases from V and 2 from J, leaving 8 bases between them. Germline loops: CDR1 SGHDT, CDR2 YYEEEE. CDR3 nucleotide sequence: TGTGCCAGCAGCTTTGCAGGGACCTACGAGCAGTACTTC. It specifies CASSFAGTYEQYF.

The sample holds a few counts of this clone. The CDR3 nucleotides are TGTGCCAGCAGCTTATTAAGGTTTGGGGAGACCCAGTACTTC. Residues: CASSLLRFGETQYF. This chain uses TRBV7-6 with TRBJ2-5; D not resolved. CDR1 is SGHVS, CDR2 FNYEAQ, per germline. This CDR3 spans 14 amino acids. Trimming left V 2 bases short and J 5 bases short, with 12 bases between.

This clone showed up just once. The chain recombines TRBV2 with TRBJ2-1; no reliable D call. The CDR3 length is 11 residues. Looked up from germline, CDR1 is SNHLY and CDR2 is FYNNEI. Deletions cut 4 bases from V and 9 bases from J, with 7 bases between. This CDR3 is CASSVGGEQFF. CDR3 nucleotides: TGTGCCAGCAGTGTCGGTGGTGAGCAGTTCTTC.